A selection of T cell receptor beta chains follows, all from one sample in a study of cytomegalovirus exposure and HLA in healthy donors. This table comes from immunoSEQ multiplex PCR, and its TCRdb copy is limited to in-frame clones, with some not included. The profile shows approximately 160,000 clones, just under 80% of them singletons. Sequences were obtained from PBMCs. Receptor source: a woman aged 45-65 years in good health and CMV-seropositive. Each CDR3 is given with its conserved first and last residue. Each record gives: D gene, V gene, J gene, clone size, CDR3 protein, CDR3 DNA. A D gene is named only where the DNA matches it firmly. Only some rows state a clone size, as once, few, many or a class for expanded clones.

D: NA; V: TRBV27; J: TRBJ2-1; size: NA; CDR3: CASSSGGSYNEQFF; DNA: TGTGCCAGCTCCTCCGGGGGCTCCTACAATGAGCAGTTCTTC
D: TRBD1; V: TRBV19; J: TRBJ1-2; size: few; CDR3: CASTASGQAVFYGYTF; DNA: TGTGCCAGTACAGCGTCCGGACAGGCGGTGTTCTATGGCTACACCTTC
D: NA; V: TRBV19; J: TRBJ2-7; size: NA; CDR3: CASSQRDEQYF; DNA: TGTGCCAGTAGTCAGCGGGACGAGCAGTACTTC
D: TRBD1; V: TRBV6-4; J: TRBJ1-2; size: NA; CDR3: CASSKTATGQEYYGYTF; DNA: TGTGCCAGCAGTAAAACAGCAACGGGACAGGAGTACTATGGCTACACCTTC
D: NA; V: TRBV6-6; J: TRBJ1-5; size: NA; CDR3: CASTKIADSRNQPQHF; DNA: TGTGCCAGCACGAAAATTGCGGACAGTCGGAATCAGCCCCAGCATTTT
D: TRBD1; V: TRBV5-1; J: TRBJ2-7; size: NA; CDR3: CASSLDPTGTGIREQYF; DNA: TGCGCCAGCAGCTTGGATCCGACCGGGACAGGGATACGCGAGCAGTACTTC
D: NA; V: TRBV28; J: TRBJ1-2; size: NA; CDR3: CASSAPNYGYTF; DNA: TGTGCCAGCAGTGCGCCTAACTATGGCTACACCTTC
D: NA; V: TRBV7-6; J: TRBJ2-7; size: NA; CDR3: CASSLAIGSYEQYF; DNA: TGTGCCAGCAGCTTAGCTATCGGCTCCTACGAGCAGTACTTC
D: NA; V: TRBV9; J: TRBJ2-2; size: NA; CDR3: CASSVVGTGSSGELFF; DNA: TGTGCCAGCAGCGTAGTGGGAACAGGGTCCTCCGGGGAGCTGTTTTTT
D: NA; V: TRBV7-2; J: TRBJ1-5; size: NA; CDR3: CASSLGTGHSNQPQHF; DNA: TGTGCCAGCAGCTTAGGAACGGGTCATAGCAATCAGCCCCAGCATTTT
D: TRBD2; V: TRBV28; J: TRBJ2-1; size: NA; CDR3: CASRGTSGRSYNEQFF; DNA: TGTGCCAGCAGAGGGACTAGCGGGAGGTCCTACAATGAGCAGTTCTTC
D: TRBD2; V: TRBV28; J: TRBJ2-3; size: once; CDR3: CASTSAGATTDTQYF; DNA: TGTGCCAGCACTTCGGCGGGAGCGACCACAGATACGCAGTATTTT
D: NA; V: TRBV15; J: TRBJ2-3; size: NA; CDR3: CATSRRSDTQYF; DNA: TGTGCCACCAGCAGGAGATCAGATACGCAGTATTTT
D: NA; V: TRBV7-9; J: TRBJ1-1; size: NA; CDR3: CASSSQGAVTEAFF; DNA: TGTGCCAGCAGCTCACAGGGAGCGGTCACTGAAGCTTTCTTT
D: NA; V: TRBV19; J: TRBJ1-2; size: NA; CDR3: CASSTWTDGYTF; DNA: TGTGCCAGTAGTACTTGGACAGATGGCTACACCTTC
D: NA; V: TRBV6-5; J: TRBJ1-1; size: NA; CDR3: CASFRFSEGAFF; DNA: TGTGCCAGCTTCAGATTTTCTGAGGGAGCTTTCTTT
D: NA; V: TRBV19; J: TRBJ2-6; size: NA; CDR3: CASQAQLSGANVLTF; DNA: TGTGCCTCACAGGCCCAACTCTCTGGGGCCAACGTCCTGACTTTC
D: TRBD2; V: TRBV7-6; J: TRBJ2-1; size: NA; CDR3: CASSLSWASGGSYNEQFF; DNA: TGTGCCAGCAGCTTAAGTTGGGCTAGCGGGGGTTCCTACAATGAGCAGTTCTTC
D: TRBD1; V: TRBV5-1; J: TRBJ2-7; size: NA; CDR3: CASSWGSGTGDYEQYF; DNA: TGCGCCAGCAGCTGGGGTTCAGGGACAGGGGACTACGAGCAGTACTTC
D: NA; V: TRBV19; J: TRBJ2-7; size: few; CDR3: CASSHAPIQGRQFYEQYF; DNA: TGTGCCAGTAGTCACGCGCCGATACAGGGAAGGCAATTCTACGAGCAGTACTTC
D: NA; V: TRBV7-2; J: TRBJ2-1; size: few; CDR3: CASRRDSSSYNEQFF; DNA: TGTGCCAGCAGGCGGGACAGCTCCTCCTACAATGAGCAGTTCTTC
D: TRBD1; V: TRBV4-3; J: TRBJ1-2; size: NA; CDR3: CASSRIHRGRSNSYTF; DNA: TGCGCCAGCAGCCGGATACACAGGGGGCGTTCGAATAGCTACACCTTC
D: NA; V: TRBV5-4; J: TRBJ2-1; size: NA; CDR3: CASSLGRGPYNEQFF; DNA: TGTGCCAGCAGCTTGGGGCGGGGGCCCTACAATGAGCAGTTCTTC
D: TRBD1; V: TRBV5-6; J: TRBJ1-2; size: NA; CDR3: CASSPDRNYGYTF; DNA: TGTGCCAGCAGCCCGGACAGGAACTATGGCTACACCTTC
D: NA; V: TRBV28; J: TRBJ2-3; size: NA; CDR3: CASFRQTYTDTQYF; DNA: TGTGCCAGTTTCAGACAGACCTACACAGATACGCAGTATTTT
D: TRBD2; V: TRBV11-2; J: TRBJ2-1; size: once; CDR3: CASSWGTSGYNEQFF; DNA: TGTGCCAGCAGCTGGGGGACTAGCGGCTACAATGAGCAGTTCTTC
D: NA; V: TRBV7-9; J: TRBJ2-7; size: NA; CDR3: CASSFGASYEQYF; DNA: TGTGCCAGCAGCTTTGGAGCTTCCTACGAGCAGTACTTC
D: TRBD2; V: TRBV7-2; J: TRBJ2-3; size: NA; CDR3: CASSFGREATDTQYF; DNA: TGTGCCAGCAGTTTCGGCCGGGAGGCTACAGATACGCAGTATTTT
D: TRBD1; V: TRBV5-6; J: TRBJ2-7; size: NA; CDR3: CASSPLSSGGESEQYF; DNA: TGTGCCAGCAGCCCCCTATCTTCAGGGGGCGAGTCCGAGCAGTACTTC
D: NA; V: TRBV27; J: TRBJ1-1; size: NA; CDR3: CASSFRIRGNTEAFF; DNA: TGTGCCAGCAGTTTCCGAATTAGGGGCAACACTGAAGCTTTCTTT
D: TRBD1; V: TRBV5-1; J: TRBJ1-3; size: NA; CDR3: CASSVGQGNTIYF; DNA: TGCGCCAGCAGCGTTGGACAGGGGAACACCATATATTTT
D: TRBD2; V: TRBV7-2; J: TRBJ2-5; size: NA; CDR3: CASSLSGTSGETQYF; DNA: TGTGCCAGCAGCTTATCCGGGACTAGCGGAGAGACCCAGTACTTC
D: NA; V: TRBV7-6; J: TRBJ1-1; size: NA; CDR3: CASSLDRVVTEAFF; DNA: TGTGCCAGCAGCTTAGACAGGGTAGTGACTGAAGCTTTCTTT
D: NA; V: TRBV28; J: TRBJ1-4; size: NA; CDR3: CASSGAEDEKLFF; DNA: TGTGCCAGCTCTGGGGCTGAGGATGAAAAACTGTTTTTT
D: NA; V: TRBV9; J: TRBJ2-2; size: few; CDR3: CASSVDSTRQELFF; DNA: TGTGCCAGCAGCGTAGACTCCACCCGCCAGGAGCTGTTTTTT
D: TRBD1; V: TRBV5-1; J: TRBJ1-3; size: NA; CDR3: CASSRRDRGIESTIYF; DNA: TGCGCCAGCAGCCGACGGGACAGGGGAATTGAGAGCACCATATATTTT
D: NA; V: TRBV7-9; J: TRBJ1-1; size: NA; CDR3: CSSSLGFSGYRSEAFF; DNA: TGTTCCAGCAGCTTAGGCTTTAGCGGGTATAGAAGTGAAGCTTTCTTT
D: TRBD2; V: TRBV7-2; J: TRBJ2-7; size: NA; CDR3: CASSIGTSGSYEQYF; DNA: TGTGCCAGCAGCATCGGGACTAGCGGGTCCTACGAGCAGTACTTC
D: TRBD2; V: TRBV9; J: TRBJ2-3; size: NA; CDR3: CASNPGLASDTQYF; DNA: TGTGCCAGCAATCCGGGACTAGCGTCAGATACGCAGTATTTT
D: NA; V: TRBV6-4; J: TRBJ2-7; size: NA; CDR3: CASSDLPHYEQYF; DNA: TGTGCCAGCAGTGATCTCCCGCACTACGAGCAGTACTTC
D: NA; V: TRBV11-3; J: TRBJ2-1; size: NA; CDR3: CASSLGNRGGGNEQFF; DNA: TGTGCCAGCAGCTTAGGGAACAGGGGGGGTGGGAATGAGCAGTTCTTC
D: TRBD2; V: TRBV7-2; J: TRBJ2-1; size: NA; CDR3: CASSPGGGRVVNEQFF; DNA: TGTGCCAGCTCGCCGGGAGGGGGGAGGGTCGTGAATGAGCAGTTCTTC
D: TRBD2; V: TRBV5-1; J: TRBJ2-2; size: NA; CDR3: CASSDLAGATGELFF; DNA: TGCGCCAGCAGCGATCTAGCGGGAGCCACCGGGGAGCTGTTTTTT
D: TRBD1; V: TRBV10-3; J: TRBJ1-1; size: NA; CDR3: CAIRDRGVKAFF; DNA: TGTGCCATCAGGGACAGGGGTGTGAAGGCTTTCTTT
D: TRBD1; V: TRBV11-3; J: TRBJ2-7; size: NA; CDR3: CASSPGTGGHSYEQYF; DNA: TGTGCCAGCAGCCCCGGGACAGGGGGTCACTCCTACGAGCAGTACTTC
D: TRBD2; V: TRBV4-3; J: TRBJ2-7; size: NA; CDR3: CATDGRVRYEQYF; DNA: TGCGCCACAGACGGGAGGGTTAGGTACGAGCAGTACTTC